This T cell receptor (beta chain) was profiled in a study of T cells after yellow fever vaccination. Findings and limits, study-wide: Weaker overall, the secondary response nonetheless peaked faster (day 5 versus 15). A large majority of primary-vaccination clones showed up again after the booster (approximately 96% CD4, 75% to 90% CD8).

This clonotype has a handful of counts. Its antigen remains unidentified. CDR3 length: 15 residues. Germline V gives CDR1 MNHEY, CDR2 SVGEGT. With 2 bases removed from V and 4 bases from J, the gap between germline ends came to 12 bases. TCR cDNA was made by 5'RACE template switching, adding a universal primer site and UMIs. From the 5' RACE reads, TCRdb called clonotypes with MiXCR, one entry per CDR3 protein. The sample has almost 600,000 distinct CDR3 sequences, roughly 14% seen once. Here the sequenced sample was PBMCs, taken on the day of the yellow fever booster vaccination. The genes are TRBV6-2 or TRBV6-3 and TRBJ2-1; D gene unclear. The TCR comes from a young man who received the YFV17D yellow fever vaccine. CDR3 nucleotide sequence: TGTGCCAGCAGTTACGAGTTGGCCTTATACAATGAGCAGTTCTTC. Translation gives CASSYELALYNEQFF.